Listed below are T cell receptor beta chains from one sample, sequenced in a study of shared clonotypes between healthy human individuals. Produced via immunoSEQ multiplex PCR; TCRdb's table is partial and in-frame only. The sample has approximately 2.3 million clones; just over 90% are singletons. Sequencing input: naive CD4+ T cells from PBMCs. These receptor sequences come from a man aged 18 to 35 in good health. Some clones in this sample may be carry-over from other donors' samples. The CDR3 runs from the conserved cysteine through the conserved F or W. The order of the fields is clone size, D gene, J gene, V gene, CDR3 DNA, CDR3 protein. The D gene is left open where the match is weak. Some rows mark clone size as missing; the rest say once, few, many or name a class of expanded clone.

. . TRBJ2-3 TRBV7-6 TGTGCCAGCAGCTTAGGGGGTGACAGTGATACGCAGTATTTT CASSLGGDSDTQYF
. TRBD2 TRBJ2-1 TRBV29-1 TGCAGCGTTGTGGTCTTAGGTCTAGCGGGGATATATAGTGAGCAGTTCTTC CSVVVLGLAGIYSEQFF
. TRBD1 TRBJ2-7 TRBV30 TGTGCCTGGAGGCTGACAGGGGGCACCCACGAGCAGTACTTC CAWRLTGGTHEQYF
. TRBD2 TRBJ2-7 TRBV28 TGTGCCAGCAGGCGGGGGGGGAAGCGGGACGAGCAGTACTTC CASRRGGKRDEQYF
. . TRBJ1-2 TRBV4-2 TGTGCCAGCAGCCAAGAGGGGAATGGGGTTCTTGGCTACACCTTC CASSQEGNGVLGYTF
. TRBD1 TRBJ1-4 TRBV27 TGTGCCAGCGGATACGTGACAGGGGGCAATGAAAAACTGTTTTTT CASGYVTGGNEKLFF
. . TRBJ2-5 TRBV30 TGTGCCTGGAGCCAGTTACAAGAGACCCAGTACTTC CAWSQLQETQYF
. . TRBJ2-5 TRBV7-2 TGTGCCAGCAGCCGGACGGGAATTGGGGAGACCCAGTACTTC CASSRTGIGETQYF
once . TRBJ1-4 TRBV9 TGTGCCAGCAGCGTAGGGGCAGCAACTAATGAAAAACTGTTTTTT CASSVGAATNEKLFF
. . TRBJ1-1 TRBV30 TGTGCCTTCCAATGGAGGAACACTGAAGCTTTCTTT CAFQWRNTEAFF
once TRBD1 TRBJ2-5 TRBV19 TGTGCCAGTAGCTTGACAGGGGGTGTCCAAGAGACCCAGTACTTC CASSLTGGVQETQYF
. . TRBJ1-1 TRBV7-9 TGTGCCAGCAGCAGAGGACAGACTGAAGCTTTCTTT CASSRGQTEAFF
. TRBD2 TRBJ2-1 TRBV11-3 TGTGCCAGCAGCTTAGGAGCGGGAGCCGATGAGCAGTTCTTC CASSLGAGADEQFF
. TRBD1 TRBJ1-4 TRBV18 TGTGCCAGCTCACCGGGACAGGGGCGTGAAAAACTGTTTTTT CASSPGQGREKLFF
. . TRBJ1-2 TRBV5-1 TGCGCCAGCAGCTTGGTCCCGGACTTGGCCAACTATGGCTACACCTTC CASSLVPDLANYGYTF
. TRBD1 TRBJ2-2 TRBV7-3 TGTGCCAGCAGCCGGACAGGGGGCCTGTACACCGGGGAGCTGTTTTTT CASSRTGGLYTGELFF
. . TRBJ2-3 TRBV10-3 TGTGCCATCAGTGACAGGGGAGGGTACACAGATACGCAGTATTTT CAISDRGGYTDTQYF
. . TRBJ2-5 TRBV5-4 TGTGCCAGCAGCTACTCAGGGTGGTCGGAGACCCAGTACTTC CASSYSGWSETQYF
. TRBD2 TRBJ2-2 TRBV5-4 TGTGCCAGCAGCTCGGGACTAGCGGTGAACACCGGGGAGCTGTTTTTT CASSSGLAVNTGELFF
. TRBD2 TRBJ2-1 TRBV4-1 TGCGCCAGCAGCCGACTAGCGGTCGTCCCGCGGCACAATGAGCAGTTCTTC CASSRLAVVPRHNEQFF
. TRBD1 TRBJ1-2 TRBV18 TGTGCCAGCTCACCAACAGGGGCTAACTATGGCTACACCTTC CASSPTGANYGYTF
. TRBD1 TRBJ1-3 TRBV28 TGTGCCAGCAGTATACTGAACCGGGACAGCCAGGGAAACACCATATATTTT CASSILNRDSQGNTIYF
. TRBD2 TRBJ2-2 TRBV19 TGTGCCAGTAGTATAATCGCGGGAGCGCCCACCGGGGAGCTGTTTTTT CASSIIAGAPTGELFF
. TRBD1 TRBJ1-5 TRBV28 TGTGCCAGCAGTGTTACAGGGGGAAGCGGCAATCAGCCCCAGCATTTT CASSVTGGSGNQPQHF
. . TRBJ2-7 TRBV15 TGTGCCACCAGCAGGCGGGACACAAACTACGAGCAGTACTTC CATSRRDTNYEQYF
. TRBD1 TRBJ1-2 TRBV5-5 TGTGCCAGCAGCACTCGGACAGGGCGTTCTAACTATGGCTACACCTTC CASSTRTGRSNYGYTF
. . TRBJ1-4 TRBV5-6 TGTGCCACCTCCCCCGGGGCAGGGAGGGTTGAAAAACTGTTTTTT CATSPGAGRVEKLFF
. TRBD2 TRBJ2-5 TRBV25-1 TGTGCCAGCACCTCCGGGACTAGCGGGAGGCCCGGGCAAGAGACCCAGTACTTC CASTSGTSGRPGQETQYF
. TRBD1 TRBJ1-1 TRBV6-1 TGTGCCAGCAGTGCGTACAGGGGAGACACTGAAGCTTTCTTT CASSAYRGDTEAFF
few TRBD2 TRBJ2-1 TRBV6-1 TGTGCCAGCAGTGACCTAGCGGGAGGGCTAAATGAGCAGTTCTTC CASSDLAGGLNEQFF
. . TRBJ2-2 TRBV28 TGTGCCAGCAGAGTGAGGGGGGTCCTGGACCGGAACACCGGGGAGCTGTTTTTT CASRVRGVLDRNTGELFF
. . TRBJ2-7 TRBV5-1 TGCGCCAGCAGCCCCGTCCCACAGGACGAGCAGTACTTC CASSPVPQDEQYF
. . TRBJ1-2 TRBV28 TGTGCCAGCAGCGGAACAAACGAGGTTCACTATGGCTACACCTTC CASSGTNEVHYGYTF
. . TRBJ2-3 TRBV7-2 TGTGCCAGCAGCATGCAACATACGCAGTATTTT CASSMQHTQYF
. TRBD1 TRBJ2-5 TRBV14 TGTGCCAGCAGCCAAGGAGACAGGGGGCGAGCGAAAAGCCTACTAAGGGGAGAGACCCAGTACTTC CASSQGDRGRAKSLLRGETQYF
. . TRBJ2-1 TRBV29-1 TGCAGCGTTGTAAGGGGACTGGGGAATGAGCAGTTCTTC CSVVRGLGNEQFF
. . TRBJ1-1 TRBV28 TGTGCCAGCAGTTTATCAGCCGGGAACACTGAAGCTTTCTTT CASSLSAGNTEAFF
. TRBD2 TRBJ2-1 TRBV10-3 TGTGCCATCAGTGCCCTATCGGGCGGTCAAGCGGGGCGCTCCTACAATGAGCAGTTCTTC CAISALSGGQAGRSYNEQFF
. . TRBJ2-1 TRBV4-3 TGCGCCAGCAGCCAAGCTACTAGCCCAATCAATGAGCAGTTCTTC CASSQATSPINEQFF
. . TRBJ2-5 TRBV27 TGTGCCAGCAGTTTACGGCTAGCGCCTCAAGAGACCCAGTACTTC CASSLRLAPQETQYF
once . TRBJ1-2 TRBV28 TGTGCCAGCAGTCCCTCCTATGGCTACACCTTC CASSPSYGYTF
. . TRBJ1-4 TRBV7-8 TGTGCCAGCAGCTTAGCGGCAGGGTTTGAAAAACTGTTTTTT CASSLAAGFEKLFF
. TRBD1 TRBJ1-4 TRBV30 TGTGCCTGGAAGAGGGGGCTTTCTAATGAAAAACTGTTTTTT CAWKRGLSNEKLFF
. . TRBJ2-1 TRBV5-1 TGCGCCAGCAGCTTGGCGCGGGATGAGCAGTTCTTC CASSLARDEQFF
. . TRBJ2-1 TRBV6-1 TGTGCCAGCAGTTATGAGCAGTTCTTC CASSYEQFF
. TRBD2 TRBJ2-1 TRBV5-1 TGCGCCAGCAGCTTGGTGCCTAGCGGGAGGGTGGGTGAGCAGTTCTTC CASSLVPSGRVGEQFF
. . TRBJ2-2 TRBV5-1 TGCGCCAGCAGCTTGATGGGGGACGGGGAGCTGTTTTTT CASSLMGDGELFF
. TRBD2 TRBJ2-7 TRBV28 TGTGCCAGCAGTTTATTTTCTGGGGGGGAATACGAGCAGTACTTC CASSLFSGGEYEQYF
. . TRBJ1-4 TRBV5-1 TGCGCCAGCAGCTTCCCTAATGAAAAACTGTTTTTT CASSFPNEKLFF
few . TRBJ1-1 TRBV19 TGTGCCAGTACCCCGCGGCGTGGCGGTCGGGCTTTCTTT CASTPRRGGRAFF